This is a list of T cell receptor beta chains from one sample in a study of blood T cell repertoires in COVID-19. Libraries were prepared by immunoSEQ multiplex PCR; TCRdb keeps only in-frame clonotypes and omits some of them. Counted here are roughly 150,000 clones, around 82% occurring once; the ten biggest clones make up 6%. The sequenced material came from PBMCs or T cells enriched from blood (not recorded which). Source of these receptors: a woman between 50 and 59 years old who had recovered from COVID-19. CDR3s leave out the opening cysteine and the closing phenylalanine or tryptophan.

cdr3_aa: ASTSRGGQQPQH
j_call: TRBJ1-5
v_call: TRBV28

cdr3_aa: ASSPLRGASLLNEQF
j_call: TRBJ2-1
v_call: TRBV6-6

cdr3_aa: ASTFTGAGELF
j_call: TRBJ2-2
v_call: TRBV7-9

cdr3_aa: ASRTYRGPEAF
j_call: TRBJ1-1
v_call: TRBV27

cdr3_aa: ASSLAVTNEQF
j_call: TRBJ2-1
v_call: TRBV5-5

cdr3_aa: ASSFQGADTQY
j_call: TRBJ2-3
v_call: TRBV6-5

cdr3_aa: ASTQSGTGVTEAF
j_call: TRBJ1-1
v_call: TRBV6-1

cdr3_aa: ASWSRQGAGNTIY
j_call: TRBJ1-3
v_call: TRBV19

cdr3_aa: ASSRTDSNQPQH
j_call: TRBJ1-5
v_call: TRBV6-6

cdr3_aa: ASSSGWGGPTDTQY
j_call: TRBJ2-3
v_call: TRBV11-2

cdr3_aa: ASSSGFEGYT
j_call: TRBJ1-2
v_call: TRBV12-3/TRBV12-4

cdr3_aa: ASSGGQATNEKLF
j_call: TRBJ1-4
v_call: TRBV5-1

cdr3_aa: ASSQTTGAFQPQH
j_call: TRBJ1-5
v_call: TRBV4-2

cdr3_aa: ASTDPSGLEYYGYT
j_call: TRBJ1-2
v_call: TRBV28

cdr3_aa: ASSQADGLIKYT
j_call: TRBJ1-2
v_call: TRBV3-1/TRBV3-2

cdr3_aa: ASSFRDRLHEQY
j_call: TRBJ2-7
v_call: TRBV6-5

cdr3_aa: ASSLPSFSNQPQH
j_call: TRBJ1-5
v_call: TRBV7-2

cdr3_aa: ASSLGQGITGELF
j_call: TRBJ2-2
v_call: TRBV5-1

cdr3_aa: ASTTSGGPTGELF
j_call: TRBJ2-2
v_call: TRBV10-2

cdr3_aa: AAEGNTEAF
j_call: TRBJ1-1
v_call: TRBV6-5

cdr3_aa: AISGTGTTDTQY
j_call: TRBJ2-3
v_call: TRBV10-3

cdr3_aa: ASSFRDTQNGETQY
j_call: TRBJ2-5
v_call: TRBV5-1

cdr3_aa: ASSYSDRYGYT
j_call: TRBJ1-2
v_call: TRBV6-5

cdr3_aa: ASSETGGETQY
j_call: TRBJ2-5
v_call: TRBV6-1

cdr3_aa: ASSPGLAGSETQY
j_call: TRBJ2-5
v_call: TRBV25-1

cdr3_aa: ASSPDFGEQF
j_call: TRBJ2-1
v_call: TRBV3-1/TRBV3-2

cdr3_aa: ASSQAKWGPQPQH
j_call: TRBJ1-5
v_call: TRBV3-1/TRBV3-2

cdr3_aa: ASSHEPPTGGSGELF
j_call: TRBJ2-2
v_call: TRBV4-1